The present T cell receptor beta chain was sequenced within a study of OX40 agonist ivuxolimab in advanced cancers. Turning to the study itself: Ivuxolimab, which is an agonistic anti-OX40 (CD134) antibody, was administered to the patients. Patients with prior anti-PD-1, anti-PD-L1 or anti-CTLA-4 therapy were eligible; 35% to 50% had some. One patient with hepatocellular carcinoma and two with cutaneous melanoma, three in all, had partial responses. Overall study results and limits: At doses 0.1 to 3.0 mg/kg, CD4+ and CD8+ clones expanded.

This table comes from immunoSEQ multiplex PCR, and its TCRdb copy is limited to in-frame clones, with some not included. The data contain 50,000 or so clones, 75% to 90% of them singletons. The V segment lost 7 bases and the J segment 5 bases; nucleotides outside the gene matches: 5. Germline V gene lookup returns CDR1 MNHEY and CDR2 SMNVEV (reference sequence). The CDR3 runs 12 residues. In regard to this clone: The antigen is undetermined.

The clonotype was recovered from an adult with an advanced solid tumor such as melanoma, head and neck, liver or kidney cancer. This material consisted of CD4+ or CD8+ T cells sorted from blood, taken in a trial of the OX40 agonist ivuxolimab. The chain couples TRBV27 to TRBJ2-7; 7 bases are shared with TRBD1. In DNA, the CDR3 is TGTGCCAGCACGACAGGGACACACGAGCAGTACTTC. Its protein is CASTTGTHEQYF.